Below are 22 T cell receptor beta chains sequenced from a single sample in a study of shared clonotypes between healthy human individuals. The table came from immunoSEQ multiplex PCR; TCRdb's copy has only in-frame clones and leaves some out. Of more than 150,000 clones listed, 85% to 95% are singletons. The material sequenced was naive CD4+ T cells sorted from blood. Documented subset: CD45RA+ positively selected. These TCRs come from a young woman in good health.

This clone was recorded once. The chain joins TRBV28 to TRBJ1-5; D is perhaps TRBD1 (5 bases). V lost 2 bases and J 0 bases, leaving 11 bases between the germline ends. The CDR3 spans 16 residues. CDR1 is MDHEN and CDR2 is SYDVKM in the germline V gene. The CDR3 here is CASSLTQGYSNQPQHF. In nucleotides, the CDR3 is TGTGCCAGCAGTTTAACTCAGGGTTATAGCAATCAGCCCCAGCATTTT.

This chain uses TRBV7-8 with TRBJ2-1; maybe TRBD2 (6 bases). Trimming stripped 5 bases from V and 10 bases from J, with 15 bases between. Germline loops: CDR1 SGHVS, CDR2 FQNEAQ. The CDR3 has 13 residues. CDR3 coding DNA: TGTGCCAGCAGCCGACCGGAAACTAGCGAGCAGTTCTTC. Amino acid sequence: CASSRPETSEQFF.

The chain links TRBV7-8 to TRBJ1-5; D might be TRBD1 (5 bases). The CDR3 runs 16 residues. The germline V gene encodes CDR1 SGHVS and CDR2 FQNEAQ. The V gene lost 1 base and the J gene lost 4 bases, with 14 bases spanning the gap. The CDR3 DNA follows: TGTGCCAGCAGCTTAGAGGGGAACAGACGAAATCAGCCCCAGCATTTT. Amino acids: CASSLEGNRRNQPQHF. Variable domain in full (rest from reference TRBV7-8 and TRBJ1-5): GAGVSQSPRYKVAKRGQDVALRCDPISGHVSLFWYQQALGQGPEFLTYFQNEAQLDKSGLPSDRFFAERPEGSVSTLKIQRTQQEDSAVYLCASSLEGNRRNQPQHFGDGTRLSIL.

The chain employs TRBV2 and TRBJ2-7; D gene unclear. Germline CDR1 is SNHLY and CDR2 is FYNNEI. The V and J ends lost 2 bases and 6 bases respectively, with 11 bases between them. This CDR3 has 13 amino acids. The chain's CDR3 is CASSELTMGEQYF. Written as DNA, the CDR3 is TGTGCCAGCAGTGAACTCACTATGGGCGAGCAGTACTTC.

The genes are TRBV6-6 and TRBJ2-7, with TRBD1 identical over 10 bases. The V and J ends lost 6 bases and 5 bases, in that order; junction bases with no gene match: 7. The germline gives CDR1 MNHNY, CDR2 SVGAGI (reference sequence). CDR3 length: 14 amino acids. CDR3 nucleotide sequence: TGTGCCAGCAGAACCGGGACAGGGGTACACGAGCAGTACTTC. This gives the protein CASRTGTGVHEQYF.

The chain couples TRBV5-6 to TRBJ2-7; possibly TRBD1 for D (6 bases). Trimming removed 4 bases from V and 2 bases from J, with 16 bases in between. The CDR3 is 15 residues long. CDR1 and CDR2 from the germline V gene are SGHDT and YYEEEE. CDR3 in DNA: TGTGCCAGCAGCGTTCTACAGGGAGCAACCTACGAGCAGTACTTC. It yields the protein CASSVLQGATYEQYF. Combining the CDR3 with reference TRBV5-6 and TRBJ2-7 gives the whole variable domain DAGVTQSPTHLIKTRGQQVTLRCSPKSGHDTVSWYQQALGQGPQFIFQYYEEEERQRGNFPDRFSGHQFPNYSSELNVNALLLGDSALYLCASSVLQGATYEQYFGPGTRLTVT.

V and J are TRBV21-1 and TRBJ1-3; no DNA check was done on the table's D call, TRBD1. TRBV21-1 is an annotated pseudogene. The CDR3 extends over 16 amino acids. The CDR3 here is CASSKEEQERGNTIYF. In DNA, the CDR3 is TGTGCCAGCAGCAAAGAAGAACAGGAGAGGGGAAACACCATATATTTT.

This chain uses TRBV5-1 with TRBJ2-7; 8 bases fit TRBD1. J gave up 5 bases and V 3 bases, and 7 bases lay outside the gene matches. In germline, CDR1 is SGHRS, CDR2 YFSETQ. This CDR3 spans 14 amino acids. The CDR3 sequence: CASSYTGTGHEQYF. CDR3 in DNA: TGCGCCAGCAGCTATACCGGGACAGGCCACGAGCAGTACTTC.

The chain is built from TRBV5-6 and TRBJ1-2, with 9 bases fitting TRBD1. This CDR3 has 13 amino acids. Germline lookup yields CDR1 SGHDT and CDR2 YYEEEE. Trimming removed 5 bases from V and 7 bases from J; junction bases left unmatched: 6. CDR3 DNA sequence: TGTGCCAGCAGAGGGACAGGGCTATCTGGCTACACCTTC. Translated: CASRGTGLSGYTF.

The chain employs TRBV18 and TRBJ1-4; 7 nucleotides align to TRBD1. From germline, CDR1 is KGHSH and CDR2 LQKENI. This CDR3 is 18 amino acids long. V was pared by 3 bases and J by 4 bases, with 14 bases of the junction left unmatched. In nucleotides, the CDR3 is TGTGCCAGCTCACCGAATGCCAATGTGGGACAGCATAATGAAAAACTGTTTTTT. Translated: CASSPNANVGQHNEKLFF.

V usage is TRBV6-1 and J usage is TRBJ1-1; no reliable D call. Trimming took off 2 bases at V and 1 base at J, with 8 bases between the two ends. This CDR3 region has 14 residues. Germline V gene lookup returns CDR1 MNHNS and CDR2 SASEGT. The DNA of the CDR3 is TGTGCCAGCAGTGAACAGCCCTCGAACACTGAAGCTTTCTTT. It specifies CASSEQPSNTEAFF.

This chain links TRBV28 with TRBJ2-7, with D perhaps matching TRBD1 (7 bases). Trimming took 2 bases from V and 2 from J, leaving 16 bases between them. The CDR3 runs to 16 residues. Germline-derived CDR1 and CDR2 are MDHEN and SYDVKM. Here the CDR3 DNA reads TGTGCCAGCAGTTTAGGGGGGCAGGGGGGAACCTACGAGCAGTACTTC. Residues: CASSLGGQGGTYEQYF.

The chain links TRBV10-2 to TRBJ1-2; no reliable D call. Germline CDR1 WSHSY, CDR2 SAAADI. This CDR3 region has 13 residues. Trimming pared 5 bases from V and 0 bases from J, leaving 7 bases between. CDR3 sequence (DNA): TGCGCCAGCAGTACCGGACCTAACTATGGCTACACCTTC. Amino acid sequence: CASSTGPNYGYTF.

This chain joins TRBV6-6 and TRBJ2-1; 10 bases are shared with TRBD2. Germline V gives CDR1 MNHNY, CDR2 SVGAGI (reference sequence). This CDR3 is built from 15 residues. V trimming: 6 bases; J trimming: 1 base; junction bases outside the gene matches: 3. DNA for the CDR3: TGTGCCAGCAGGCCTAGCGGGAGTTCCTACAATGAGCAGTTCTTC. Its protein product is CASRPSGSSYNEQFF.

V and J are TRBV28 and TRBJ1-3; the D gene is possibly TRBD1 (5 bases). V lost 7 bases and J 0 bases, leaving 16 bases between the germline ends. This CDR3 has 16 residues. Germline values: CDR1 MDHEN, CDR2 SYDVKM. CDR3 nucleotides: TGTGCCAGCACCTTGACGGGGCCCCGCTCTGGAAACACCATATATTTT. Amino acid sequence: CASTLTGPRSGNTIYF.

The chain combines TRBV15 with TRBJ2-7; D perhaps matches TRBD1 (5 bases). The CDR3 is 16 amino acids. Trimming removed 3 bases at V and 3 bases at J, with 18 bases between. Germline V gene lookup returns CDR1 LNHNV and CDR2 YYDKDF (reference sequence). CDR3 DNA sequence: TGTGCCACCAGCAGGGGTGGGGCCGAGTCCCACTACGAGCAGTACTTC. Protein: CATSRGGAESHYEQYF.

The table lists this clone with a count of one. The chain is built from TRBV25-1 and TRBJ2-1, with D maybe TRBD1 (6 bases). Per the germline V gene, CDR1 is MGHDK and CDR2 is SYGVNS. This CDR3 region has 14 residues. V lost 7 bases and J 1 base, leaving 11 bases between the germline ends. The CDR3 region is CASKATGSYNEQFF. In DNA form, the CDR3 reads TGTGCCAGCAAAGCAACAGGGTCCTACAATGAGCAGTTCTTC.

V gene TRBV4-1 combines with J gene TRBJ2-2; maybe TRBD2 (6 bases). The CDR3 length is 17 residues. The germline V gene has CDR1 MGHRA and CDR2 YSYEKL. Trimming shortened V by 0 bases and J by 1 base, and 12 bases separated the two germline ends. Written as DNA, the CDR3 is TGCGCCAGCAGCCAAGATCTTGTGGGACTGAACACCGGGGAGCTGTTTTTT. Translation: CASSQDLVGLNTGELFF.

The chain recombines TRBV10-1 with TRBJ1-2; 9 nucleotides line up with TRBD1. The germline CDR1 and CDR2 sequences are WNHNN and SYGVQD (reference sequence). V lost 7 bases and J lost 6; bases outside the gene matches: 12. The CDR3 runs to 15 residues. The CDR3 DNA follows: TGCGCCAGCACCTGGGACAGGGTCGCGGGGGATGGCTACACCTTC. It encodes CASTWDRVAGDGYTF.

The chain carries TRBV7-2 and TRBJ2-2, with D perhaps TRBD1 (6 bases). V dropped 1 base and J dropped 1 base, with 10 bases sitting between them. Germline V gene lookup returns CDR1 SGHTA and CDR2 FQGNSA. This CDR3 spans 16 amino acids. CDR3 region: CASSLVSGQNTGELFF. CDR3 DNA sequence: TGTGCCAGCAGCTTAGTGTCGGGACAGAACACCGGGGAGCTGTTTTTT.

The chain recombines TRBV13 with TRBJ2-2; 8 nucleotides agree with TRBD2. CDR1 and CDR2 (germline): PRHDT, FYEKMQ (reference sequence). The trim removed 3 bases at V and 3 bases at J, leaving 18 bases unmatched. The CDR3 is 20 amino acids. Here the CDR3 DNA reads TGTGCCAGCAGCTTGGCGTATGGCAGCGGGAGTGGAGTGGACACCGGGGAGCTGTTTTTT. This gives the protein CASSLAYGSGSGVDTGELFF.

This rearrangement joins TRBV6-5 to TRBJ1-1; tentatively, D is TRBD1 (5 bases). Trimming cost V 0 bases and J 9 bases, with 17 bases left between them. The CDR3 sequence is 15 residues long. Germline assignment: CDR1 MNHEY and CDR2 SVGAGI. CDR3 residues: CASSYSSPGLIQAFF. The CDR3 DNA sequence: TGTGCCAGCAGTTACTCGTCTCCAGGGCTCATACAAGCTTTCTTT.